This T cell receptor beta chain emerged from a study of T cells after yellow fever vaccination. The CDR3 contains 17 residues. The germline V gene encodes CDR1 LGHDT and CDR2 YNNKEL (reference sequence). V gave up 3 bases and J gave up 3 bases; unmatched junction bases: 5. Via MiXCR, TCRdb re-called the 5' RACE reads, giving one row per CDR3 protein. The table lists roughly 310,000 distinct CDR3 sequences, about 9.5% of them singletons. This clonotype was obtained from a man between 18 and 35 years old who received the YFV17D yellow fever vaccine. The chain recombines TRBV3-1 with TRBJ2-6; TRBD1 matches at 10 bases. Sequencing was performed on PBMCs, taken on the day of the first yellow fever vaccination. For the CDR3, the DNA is TGTGCCAGCAGCCACGACAGGGGGCACTTTGGGGCCAACGTCCTGACTTTC. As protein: CASSHDRGHFGANVLTF.